The 13 T cell receptor beta chains below all came from one sample that was sequenced in a study of blood T cells in healthy people across ages. A second about 7 to 11 cycle PCR used barcoded and J-beta primers. A single record per CDR3 protein comes from TCRdb applying MiXCR to the 5' RACE reads. The table shows 800,000 or so distinct CDR3 sequences, with roughly 60% occurring only once. Sequenced: blood. The receptor set was obtained from a man aged 25-45 years in good health.

The V call is TRBV19, the J call TRBJ2-3; no clear D. V lost 4 bases, J lost 5 bases, and 4 bases lay in between. Per the germline V gene, CDR1 is LNHDA and CDR2 is SQIVND (reference sequence). CDR3 length: 11 amino acids. CDR3 region: CASSTEDTQYF. CDR3 bases: TGTGCCAGTAGTACAGAAGATACGCAGTATTTT. The full variable domain, its missing parts supplied by reference TRBV19 and TRBJ2-3, is DGGITQSPKYLFRKEGQNVTLSCEQNLNHDAMYWYRQDPGQGLRLIYYSQIVNDFQKGDIAEGYSVSREKKESFPLTVTSAQKNPTAFYLCASSTEDTQYFGPGTRLTVL.

This rearrangement joins TRBV3-1 to TRBJ2-7, with D perhaps being TRBD1 or TRBD2 (5 bases each). CDR1 and CDR2 from the germline V gene are LGHDT and YNNKEL (reference sequence). V was cut by 1 base and J by 6 bases, with 16 bases left in between. The CDR3 extends over 15 amino acids. This chain's CDR3 is CASSQGGALGGEQYF. The CDR3 DNA sequence: TGTGCCAGCAGCCAAGGAGGGGCCCTTGGGGGCGAGCAGTACTTC.

This clonotype was observed a few times. The chain is built from TRBV29-1 and TRBJ2-3, with a tentative D call TRBD2 (6 bases). CDR3 length: 14 residues. The V and J ends lost 7 bases and 4 bases respectively, with 18 bases between them. In germline, CDR1 is SQVTM, CDR2 ANQGSEA. This CDR3 reads CSAHPRGVADTQYF. For the CDR3, the DNA is TGCAGCGCCCACCCACGCGGGGTAGCAGATACGCAGTATTTT.

The genes are TRBV20-1 and TRBJ2-1; maybe TRBD2 (7 bases). The CDR3 loop spans 14 amino acids. Germline V gene data show CDR1 as DFQATT and CDR2 as SNEGSKA (reference sequence). V was clipped by 1 base and J by 7 bases, with 14 bases between them. Here the CDR3 reads CSARVSAGQNEQFF. CDR3 nucleotides: TGCAGTGCTAGAGTCTCAGCGGGACAAAATGAGCAGTTCTTC.

The chain joins TRBV20-1 to TRBJ2-4; the match to TRBD2 covers 7 bases. The J call is in doubt because the DNA end fits TRBJ2-7 better. The length of the CDR3 is 14 residues. Germline CDR1 DFQATT, CDR2 SNEGSKA (reference sequence). The CDR3 DNA reads TGCAGTGCTAGAGTAGAAACTAGCGCCTACGAGCAGTACTTC. Translation gives CSARVETSAYEQYF.

The chain couples TRBV6-2 or TRBV6-3 to TRBJ1-2; D gene uncertain. Germline CDR1 reads MNHEY; CDR2 reads SVGEGT. The germline V and J ends were trimmed by 6 bases and 2 bases, with 10 bases remaining between them. The CDR3 length is 13 residues. The CDR3 DNA sequence: TGTGCCAGCAGCTCCTATACCAACTATGGCTACACCTTC. Encoded protein: CASSSYTNYGYTF.

This rearrangement joins TRBV6-6 to TRBJ1-2; the D gene is possibly TRBD1 (6 bases). Between the trimmed V and J ends, which lost 2 bases and 4 bases, there was a span of 14 bases. CDR3 length: 15 amino acids. In germline, CDR1 is MNHNY, CDR2 SVGAGI (reference sequence). This chain's CDR3 is CASSYRQEGLYGYTF. For the CDR3, the DNA is TGTGCCAGCAGTTACAGACAGGAAGGGCTCTATGGCTACACCTTC.

V gene TRBV3-1 combines with J gene TRBJ2-5, with 7 bases matching TRBD1. V gave up 4 bases and J gave up 6 bases; unmatched junction bases: 17. The CDR3 spans 17 residues. Germline loops: CDR1 LGHDT, CDR2 YNNKEL (reference sequence). CDR3: CASSPLIRQGKVKTQYF. The CDR3 DNA follows: TGTGCCAGCAGCCCTCTTATTCGACAGGGCAAGGTAAAGACCCAGTACTTC.

This chain connects TRBV5-6 to TRBJ2-1, with 9 bases fitting TRBD1. This CDR3 region has 15 residues. Germline CDR1 SGHDT, CDR2 YYEEEE. The ends lost 5 bases at V and 3 bases at J; junction bases unmatched: 6. The CDR3 loop is CASRDDRGFYNEQFF. The CDR3, as DNA: TGTGCCAGCAGAGATGACAGGGGGTTCTACAATGAGCAGTTCTTC. The whole variable domain, remainder taken from reference TRBV5-6 and TRBJ2-1, is DAGVTQSPTHLIKTRGQQVTLRCSPKSGHDTVSWYQQALGQGPQFIFQYYEEEERQRGNFPDRFSGHQFPNYSSELNVNALLLGDSALYLCASRDDRGFYNEQFFGPGTRLTVL.

The CDR3 bases are TGTGCCAGCACCGCTCCGTACGGGGCGGGCTATGAGCAGTTCTTC. Residues: CASTAPYGAGYEQFF. This chain uses TRBV28 with TRBJ2-1; D may be TRBD1 or TRBD2 (5 bases each). There are 15 residues in the CDR3. The germline V gene encodes CDR1 MDHEN and CDR2 SYDVKM. Trimming shortened V by 7 bases and J by 8 bases, and 21 bases separated the two germline ends. The complete variable domain, with remaining parts taken from reference TRBV28 and TRBJ2-1, reads DVKVTQSSRYLVKRTGEKVFLECVQDMDHENMFWYRQDPGLGLRLIYFSYDVKMKEKGDIPEGYSVSREKKERFSLILESASTNQTSMYLCASTAPYGAGYEQFFGPGTRLTVL.

This sequence joins TRBV27 and TRBJ2-7; 10 nucleotides agree with TRBD1. The CDR3 is 14 residues long. Per the germline V gene, CDR1 is MNHEY and CDR2 is SMNVEV (reference sequence). With 5 bases clipped from V and 5 bases from J, the junction kept 6 bases outside the gene matches. The CDR3 is CASSGTGVTNEQYF. CDR3 DNA: TGTGCCAGCAGTGGGACAGGGGTAACAAACGAGCAGTACTTC.

The chain employs TRBV6-2 or TRBV6-3 and TRBJ1-2; D is possibly TRBD1 (5 bases). The germline V gene encodes CDR1 MNHEY and CDR2 SVGEGT. The CDR3 totals 16 residues. V lost 2 bases and J 6 bases, leaving 19 bases between the germline ends. CDR3 DNA sequence: TGTGCCAGCAGTTACGAGGAATGGGGCCAGGTCAATGGCTACACCTTC. The encoded protein is CASSYEEWGQVNGYTF.

The genes are TRBV28 and TRBJ2-7; D call uncertain. Germline V gene lookup returns CDR1 MDHEN and CDR2 SYDVKM. V lost 5 bases, J lost 4 bases, and 21 bases lay in between. The CDR3 is made up of 16 amino acids. CDR3 loop: CASSHSQGYTRYEQYF. The CDR3 DNA follows: TGTGCCAGCAGTCACTCACAAGGGTACACCCGATACGAGCAGTACTTC.